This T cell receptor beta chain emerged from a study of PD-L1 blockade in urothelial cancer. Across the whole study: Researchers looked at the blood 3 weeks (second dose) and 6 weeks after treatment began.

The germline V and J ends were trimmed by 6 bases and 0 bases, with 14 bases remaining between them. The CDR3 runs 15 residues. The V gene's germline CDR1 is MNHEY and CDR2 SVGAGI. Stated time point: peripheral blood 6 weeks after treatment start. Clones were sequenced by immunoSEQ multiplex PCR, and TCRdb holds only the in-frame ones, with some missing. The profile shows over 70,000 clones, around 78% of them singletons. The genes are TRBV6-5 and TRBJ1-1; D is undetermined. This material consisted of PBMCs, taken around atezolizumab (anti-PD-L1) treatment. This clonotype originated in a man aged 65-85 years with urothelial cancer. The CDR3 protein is CASRPGSPMNTEAFF. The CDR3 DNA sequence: TGTGCCAGCAGACCAGGTTCCCCTATGAACACTGAAGCTTTCTTT.